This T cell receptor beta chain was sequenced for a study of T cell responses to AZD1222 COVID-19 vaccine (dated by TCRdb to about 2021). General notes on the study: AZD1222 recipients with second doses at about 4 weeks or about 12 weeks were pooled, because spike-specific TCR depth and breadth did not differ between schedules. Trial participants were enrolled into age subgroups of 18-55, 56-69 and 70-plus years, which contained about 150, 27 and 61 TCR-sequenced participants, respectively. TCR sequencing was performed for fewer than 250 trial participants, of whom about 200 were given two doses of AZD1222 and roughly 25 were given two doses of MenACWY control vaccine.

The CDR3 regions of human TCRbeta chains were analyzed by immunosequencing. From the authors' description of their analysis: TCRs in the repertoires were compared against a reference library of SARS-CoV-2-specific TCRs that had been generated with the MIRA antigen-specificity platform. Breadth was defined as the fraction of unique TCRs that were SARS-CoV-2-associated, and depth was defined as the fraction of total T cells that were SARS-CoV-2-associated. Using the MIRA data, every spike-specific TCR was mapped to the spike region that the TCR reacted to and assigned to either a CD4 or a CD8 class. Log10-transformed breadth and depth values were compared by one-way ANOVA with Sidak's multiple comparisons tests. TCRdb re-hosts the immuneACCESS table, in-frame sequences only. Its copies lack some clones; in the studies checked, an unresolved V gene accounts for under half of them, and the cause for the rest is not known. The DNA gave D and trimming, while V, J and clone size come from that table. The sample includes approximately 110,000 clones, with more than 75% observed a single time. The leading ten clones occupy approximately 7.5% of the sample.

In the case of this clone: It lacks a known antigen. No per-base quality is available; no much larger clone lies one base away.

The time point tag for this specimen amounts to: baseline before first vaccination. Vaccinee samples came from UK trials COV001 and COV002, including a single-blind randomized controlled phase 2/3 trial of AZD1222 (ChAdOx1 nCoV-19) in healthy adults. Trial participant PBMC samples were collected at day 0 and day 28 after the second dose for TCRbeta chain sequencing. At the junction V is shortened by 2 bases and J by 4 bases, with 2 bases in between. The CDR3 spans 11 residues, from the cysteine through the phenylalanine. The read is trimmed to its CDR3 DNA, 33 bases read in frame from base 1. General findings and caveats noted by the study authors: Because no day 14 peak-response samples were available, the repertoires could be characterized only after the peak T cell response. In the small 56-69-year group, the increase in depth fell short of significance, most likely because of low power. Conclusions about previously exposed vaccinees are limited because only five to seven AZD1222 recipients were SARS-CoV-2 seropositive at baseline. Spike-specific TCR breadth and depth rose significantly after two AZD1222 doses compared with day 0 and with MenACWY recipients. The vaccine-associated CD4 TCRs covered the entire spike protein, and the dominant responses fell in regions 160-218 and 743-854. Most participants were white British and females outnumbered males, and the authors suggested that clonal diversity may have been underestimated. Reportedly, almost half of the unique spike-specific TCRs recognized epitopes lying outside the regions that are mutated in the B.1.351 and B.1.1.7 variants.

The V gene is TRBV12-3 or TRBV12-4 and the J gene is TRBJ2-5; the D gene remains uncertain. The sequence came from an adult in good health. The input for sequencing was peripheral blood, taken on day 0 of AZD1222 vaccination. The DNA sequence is TGTGCCAGCAGTTTACGAGAGACCCAGTACTTC. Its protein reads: CASSLRETQYF.